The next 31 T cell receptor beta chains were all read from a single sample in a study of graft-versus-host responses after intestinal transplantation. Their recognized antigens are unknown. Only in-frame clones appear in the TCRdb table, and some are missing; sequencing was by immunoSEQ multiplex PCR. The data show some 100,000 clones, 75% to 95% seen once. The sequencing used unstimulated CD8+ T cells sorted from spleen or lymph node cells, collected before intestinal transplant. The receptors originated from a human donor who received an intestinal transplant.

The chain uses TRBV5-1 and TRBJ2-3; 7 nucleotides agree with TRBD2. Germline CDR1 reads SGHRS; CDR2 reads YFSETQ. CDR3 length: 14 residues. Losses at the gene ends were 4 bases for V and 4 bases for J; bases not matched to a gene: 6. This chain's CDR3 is CASSHGLVADTQYF. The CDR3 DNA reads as TGCGCCAGCAGCCACGGACTAGTTGCAGATACGCAGTATTTT.

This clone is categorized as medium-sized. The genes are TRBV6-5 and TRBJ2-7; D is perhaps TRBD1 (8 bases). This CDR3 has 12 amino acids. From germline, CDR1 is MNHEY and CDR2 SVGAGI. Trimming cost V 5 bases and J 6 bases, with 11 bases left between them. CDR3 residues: CASSTGGVEQYF. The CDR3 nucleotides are TGTGCCAGCAGTACAGGGGGGGTCGAGCAGTACTTC.

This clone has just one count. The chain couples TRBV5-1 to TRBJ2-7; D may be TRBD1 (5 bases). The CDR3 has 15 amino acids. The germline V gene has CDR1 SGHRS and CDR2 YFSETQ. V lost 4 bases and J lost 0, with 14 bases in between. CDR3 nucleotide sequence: TGCGCCAGCAGCCCGACAGTAGGGCGCTCCTACGAGCAGTACTTC. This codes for CASSPTVGRSYEQYF.

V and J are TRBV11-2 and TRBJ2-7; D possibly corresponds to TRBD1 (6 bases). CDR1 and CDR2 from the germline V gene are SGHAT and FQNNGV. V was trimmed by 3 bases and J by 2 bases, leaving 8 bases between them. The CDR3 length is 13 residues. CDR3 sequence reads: CASSFDRTYEQYF. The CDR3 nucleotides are TGTGCCAGCAGCTTTGACAGGACCTACGAGCAGTACTTC.

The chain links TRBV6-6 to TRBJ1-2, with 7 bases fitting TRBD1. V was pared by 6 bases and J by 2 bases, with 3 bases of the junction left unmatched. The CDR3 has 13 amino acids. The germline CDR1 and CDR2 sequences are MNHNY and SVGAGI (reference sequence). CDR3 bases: TGTGCCAGCAGGGTGACAGGGAACTATGGCTACACCTTC. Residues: CASRVTGNYGYTF.

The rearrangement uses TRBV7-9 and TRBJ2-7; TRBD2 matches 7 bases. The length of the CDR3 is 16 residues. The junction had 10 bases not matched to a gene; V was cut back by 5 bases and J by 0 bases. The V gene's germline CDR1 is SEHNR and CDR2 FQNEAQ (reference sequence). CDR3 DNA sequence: TGTGCCAGCAGCCAACTGGGGGGGGAGACCTCCTACGAGCAGTACTTC. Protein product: CASSQLGGETSYEQYF.

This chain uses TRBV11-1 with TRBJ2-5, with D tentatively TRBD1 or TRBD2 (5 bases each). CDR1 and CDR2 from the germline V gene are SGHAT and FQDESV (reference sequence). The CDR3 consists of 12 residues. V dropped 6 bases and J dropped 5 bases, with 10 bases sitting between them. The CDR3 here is CASSGGGETQYF. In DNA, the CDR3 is TGTGCCAGCAGTGGGGGTGGGGAGACCCAGTACTTC.

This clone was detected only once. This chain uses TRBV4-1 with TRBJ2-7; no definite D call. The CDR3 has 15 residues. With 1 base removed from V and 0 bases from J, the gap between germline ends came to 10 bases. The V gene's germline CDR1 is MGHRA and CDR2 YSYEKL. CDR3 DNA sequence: TGCGCCAGCAGCCAAGTACAAGGTCCCTCCTACGAGCAGTACTTC. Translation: CASSQVQGPSYEQYF.

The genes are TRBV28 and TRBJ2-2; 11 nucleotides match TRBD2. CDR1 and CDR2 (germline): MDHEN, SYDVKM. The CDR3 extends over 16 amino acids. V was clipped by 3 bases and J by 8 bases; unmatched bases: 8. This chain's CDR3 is CASSLGLAETGGELFF. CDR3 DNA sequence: TGTGCCAGCAGTTTGGGACTAGCGGAGACGGGGGGGGAGCTGTTTTTT. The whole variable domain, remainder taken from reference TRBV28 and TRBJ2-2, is DVKVTQSSRYLVKRTGEKVFLECVQDMDHENMFWYRQDPGLGLRLIYFSYDVKMKEKGDIPEGYSVSREKKERFSLILESASTNQTSMYLCASSLGLAETGGELFFGEGSRLTVL.

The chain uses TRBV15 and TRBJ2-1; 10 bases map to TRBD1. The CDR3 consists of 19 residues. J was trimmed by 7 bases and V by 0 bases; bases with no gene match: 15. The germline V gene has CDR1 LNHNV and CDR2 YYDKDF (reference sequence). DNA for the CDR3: TGTGCCACCAGCAGAGATCCTCATTACGGGACAGGGGATACTAATGAGCAGTTCTTC. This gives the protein CATSRDPHYGTGDTNEQFF.

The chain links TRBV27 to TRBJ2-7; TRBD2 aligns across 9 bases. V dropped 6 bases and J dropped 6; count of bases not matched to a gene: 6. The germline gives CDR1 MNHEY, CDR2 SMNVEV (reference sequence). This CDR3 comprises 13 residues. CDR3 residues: CASSSGGGVEQYF. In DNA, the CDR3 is TGTGCCAGCAGCTCGGGCGGGGGGGTCGAGCAGTACTTC.

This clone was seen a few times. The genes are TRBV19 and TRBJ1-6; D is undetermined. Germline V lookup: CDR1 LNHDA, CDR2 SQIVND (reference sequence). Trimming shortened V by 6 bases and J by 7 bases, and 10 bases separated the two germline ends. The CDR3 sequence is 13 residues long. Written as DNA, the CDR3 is TGTGCCAGTAGAGATATTGGCAATTCACCCCTCCACTTT. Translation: CASRDIGNSPLHF.

In DNA, the CDR3 is TGTGCCAGCAGTGTGACCCAGGGGGCGGATTTCTTCGGGGGCACAGATACGCAGTATTTT. Translation: CASSVTQGADFFGGTDTQYF. J is TRBJ2-3 and V is TRBV6-1, with TRBD1 matching over 8 bases. The germline CDR1 and CDR2 sequences are MNHNS and SASEGT. The CDR3 is 20 amino acids. V shed 4 bases and J 1 base; nucleotides not matched to a gene: 19.

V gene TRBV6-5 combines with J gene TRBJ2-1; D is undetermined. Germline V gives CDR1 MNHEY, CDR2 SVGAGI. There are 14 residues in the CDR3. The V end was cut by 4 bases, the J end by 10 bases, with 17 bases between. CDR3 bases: TGTGCCAGCAGTTCCCCGACTGGTGGAAGCGAGCAGTTCTTC. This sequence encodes CASSSPTGGSEQFF.

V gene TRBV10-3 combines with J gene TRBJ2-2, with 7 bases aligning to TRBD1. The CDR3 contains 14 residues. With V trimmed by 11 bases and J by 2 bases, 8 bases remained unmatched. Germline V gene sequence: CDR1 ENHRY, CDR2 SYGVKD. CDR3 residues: CAVDRDNNTGELFF. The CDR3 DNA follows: TGTGCCGTCGACAGGGATAATAACACCGGGGAGCTGTTTTTT.

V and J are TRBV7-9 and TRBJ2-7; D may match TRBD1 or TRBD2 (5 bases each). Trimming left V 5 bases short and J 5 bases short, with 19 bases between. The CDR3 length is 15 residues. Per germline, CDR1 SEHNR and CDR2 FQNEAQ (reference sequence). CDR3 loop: CASSPSTGGVDEQYF. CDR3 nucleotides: TGTGCCAGCAGCCCGTCGACTGGGGGAGTGGACGAGCAGTACTTC.

This chain's CDR3 is CASSIWTGNLYEQYF. CDR3 bases: TGTGCCAGTAGTATTTGGACAGGAAACCTCTACGAGCAGTACTTC. The V gene is TRBV19, the J gene TRBJ2-7; TRBD1 agrees at 7 bases. CDR1 and CDR2 (germline): LNHDA, SQIVND (reference sequence). The CDR3 totals 15 residues. J gave up 3 bases and V 3 bases, and 8 bases lay outside the gene matches.

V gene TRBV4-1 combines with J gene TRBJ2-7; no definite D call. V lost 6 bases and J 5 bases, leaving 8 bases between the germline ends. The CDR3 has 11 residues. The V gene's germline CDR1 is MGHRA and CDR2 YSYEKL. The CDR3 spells CASSDRDEQYF. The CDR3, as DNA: TGCGCCAGCAGTGATAGGGACGAGCAGTACTTC.

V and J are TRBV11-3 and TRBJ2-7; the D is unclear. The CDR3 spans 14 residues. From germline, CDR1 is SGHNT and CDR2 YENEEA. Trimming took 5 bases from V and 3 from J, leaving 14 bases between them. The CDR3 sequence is CASSTEGFGYEQYF. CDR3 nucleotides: TGTGCCAGCAGCACAGAAGGGTTCGGCTACGAGCAGTACTTC.

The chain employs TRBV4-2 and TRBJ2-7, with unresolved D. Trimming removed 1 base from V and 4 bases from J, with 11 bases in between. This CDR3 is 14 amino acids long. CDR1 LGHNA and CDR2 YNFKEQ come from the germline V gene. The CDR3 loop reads CASSQAVTFYEQYF. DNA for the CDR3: TGTGCCAGCAGCCAAGCCGTGACTTTTTACGAGCAGTACTTC.

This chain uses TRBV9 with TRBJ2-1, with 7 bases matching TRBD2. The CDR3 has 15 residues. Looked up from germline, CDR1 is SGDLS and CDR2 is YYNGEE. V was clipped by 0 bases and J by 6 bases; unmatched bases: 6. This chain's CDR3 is CASSVGGGRTNEQFF. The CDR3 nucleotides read TGTGCCAGCAGCGTAGGCGGGGGACGGACCAATGAGCAGTTCTTC.

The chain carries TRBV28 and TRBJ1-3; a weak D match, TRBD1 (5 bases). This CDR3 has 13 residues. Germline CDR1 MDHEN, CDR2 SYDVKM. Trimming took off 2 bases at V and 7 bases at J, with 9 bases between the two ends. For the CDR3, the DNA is TGTGCCAGCAGTTTAGGGGCAGGGAACACCATATATTTT. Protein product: CASSLGAGNTIYF. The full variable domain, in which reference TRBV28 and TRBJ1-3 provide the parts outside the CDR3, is DVKVTQSSRYLVKRTGEKVFLECVQDMDHENMFWYRQDPGLGLRLIYFSYDVKMKEKGDIPEGYSVSREKKERFSLILESASTNQTSMYLCASSLGAGNTIYFGEGSWLTVV.

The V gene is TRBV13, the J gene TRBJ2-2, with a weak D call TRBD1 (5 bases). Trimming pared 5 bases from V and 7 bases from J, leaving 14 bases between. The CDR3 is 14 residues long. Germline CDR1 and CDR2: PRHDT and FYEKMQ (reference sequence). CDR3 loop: CASSTGAPGGELFF. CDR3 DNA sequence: TGTGCCAGCAGCACTGGGGCCCCCGGCGGGGAGCTGTTTTTT.

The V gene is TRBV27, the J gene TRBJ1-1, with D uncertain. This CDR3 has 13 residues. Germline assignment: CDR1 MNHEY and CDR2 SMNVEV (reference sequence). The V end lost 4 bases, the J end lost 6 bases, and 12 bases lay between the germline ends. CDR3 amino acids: CASSSLELAEAFF. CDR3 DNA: TGTGCCAGCAGTTCCCTCGAACTGGCTGAAGCTTTCTTT.

The CDR3 nucleotides read TGCGCCAGCAGCCCCTCCCCGGGGGGGAGCATGAACACTGAAGCTTTCTTT. Amino acid sequence: CASSPSPGGSMNTEAFF. The chain carries TRBV5-1 and TRBJ1-1, with D perhaps TRBD1 (5 bases). This CDR3 region has 17 residues. Germline V gene sequence: CDR1 SGHRS, CDR2 YFSETQ. Trimming cost V 4 bases and J 0 bases, with 19 bases left between them.

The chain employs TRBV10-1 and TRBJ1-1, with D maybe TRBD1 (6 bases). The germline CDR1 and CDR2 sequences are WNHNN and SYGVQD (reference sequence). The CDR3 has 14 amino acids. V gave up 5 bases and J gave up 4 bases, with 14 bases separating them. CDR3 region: CASSQTGKGTEAFF. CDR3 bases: TGCGCCAGCAGTCAGACAGGAAAGGGCACTGAAGCTTTCTTT.

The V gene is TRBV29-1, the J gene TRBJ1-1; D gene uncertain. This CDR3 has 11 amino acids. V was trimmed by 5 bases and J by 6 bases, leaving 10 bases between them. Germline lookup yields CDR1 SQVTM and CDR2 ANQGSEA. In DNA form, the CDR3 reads TGCAGCGTTCTACAGTCCGCTGAAGCTTTCTTT. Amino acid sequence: CSVLQSAEAFF. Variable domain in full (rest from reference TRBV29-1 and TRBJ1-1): SAVISQKPSRDICQRGTSLTIQCQVDSQVTMMFWYRQQPGQSLTLIATANQGSEATYESGFVIDKFPISRPNLTFSTLTVSNMSPEDSSIYLCSVLQSAEAFFGQGTRLTVV.

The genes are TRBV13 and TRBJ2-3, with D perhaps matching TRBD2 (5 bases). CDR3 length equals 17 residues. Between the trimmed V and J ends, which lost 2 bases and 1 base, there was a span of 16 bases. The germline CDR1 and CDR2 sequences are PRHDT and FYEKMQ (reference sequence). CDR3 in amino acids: CASSLFESGSGTDTQYF. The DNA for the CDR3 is TGTGCCAGCAGCTTATTCGAGTCGGGGTCCGGCACAGATACGCAGTATTTT.

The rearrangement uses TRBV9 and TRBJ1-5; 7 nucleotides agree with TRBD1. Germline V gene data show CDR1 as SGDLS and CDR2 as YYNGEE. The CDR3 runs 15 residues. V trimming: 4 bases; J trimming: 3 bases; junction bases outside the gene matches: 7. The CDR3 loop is CASSTWDSPNQPQHF. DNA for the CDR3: TGTGCCAGCAGCACCTGGGACAGTCCCAATCAGCCCCAGCATTTT.

CDR3 nucleotide sequence: TGCAGCGTTCGGACAGACACCGGGGAGCTGTTTTTT. It specifies CSVRTDTGELFF. This chain uses TRBV29-1 with TRBJ2-2, with TRBD1 as a possible D gene (6 bases). This CDR3 contains 12 residues. In germline, CDR1 is SQVTM, CDR2 ANQGSEA. Trimming removed 5 bases at V and 3 bases at J, with 7 bases between.

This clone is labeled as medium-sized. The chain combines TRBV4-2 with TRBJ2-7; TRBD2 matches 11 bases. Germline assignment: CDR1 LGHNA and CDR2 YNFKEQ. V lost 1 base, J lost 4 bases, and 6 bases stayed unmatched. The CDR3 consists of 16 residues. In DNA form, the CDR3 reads TGTGCCAGCAGCCAAGGGGCGGGACTAGCGGCATACGAGCAGTACTTC. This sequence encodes CASSQGAGLAAYEQYF.